This T cell receptor (beta chain) was documented in a study of T cell responses to AZD1222 COVID-19 vaccine. Study-level results: At 160-218 and 743-854, vaccine-associated CD4 TCRs were dominant, and they spanned spike. Of spike-specific TCRs, nearly half reportedly target regions left unmutated in variants.

CDR1 is SGHRS and CDR2 is YFSETQ in the germline V gene. Trimming left V 1 base short and J 0 bases short, with 10 bases between. The length of the CDR3 is 16 residues. Profiling relied on immunoSEQ multiplex PCR, and the TCRdb table lists in-frame clones only, not all of them. This table holds around 100,000 clones, about 87% found once. About this clone: No antigen is known for it.

Source: peripheral blood, taken 28 days after the second AZD1222 dose. The TCR sequence derives from an adult who received the AZD1222 COVID-19 vaccine. The chain couples TRBV5-1 to TRBJ2-2; a weak D match, TRBD1 (5 bases). The CDR3 protein is CASSLTTGTNTGELFF. As DNA, the CDR3 is TGCGCCAGCAGCTTGACAACAGGCACGAACACCGGGGAGCTGTTTTTT.